The 9 T cell receptor beta chains below were found in one sample sequenced in a study of OX40 agonist ivuxolimab in advanced cancers. The table came from immunoSEQ multiplex PCR; TCRdb's copy has only in-frame clones and leaves some out. Of about 63,000 clones listed, roughly nine tenths are singletons. The sequencing used CD4+ or CD8+ T cells sorted from blood, collected in a trial of the OX40 agonist ivuxolimab. The receptors come from an adult with an advanced solid tumor such as melanoma, head and neck, liver or kidney cancer.

In this sample, this clone turned up once. The genes are TRBV28 and TRBJ1-1; D uncertain. The CDR3 runs 12 residues. V was pared by 4 bases and J by 1 base, with 4 bases between. Germline CDR1 MDHEN, CDR2 SYDVKM. The CDR3 reads CASSWTNTEAFF. The CDR3 DNA follows: TGTGCCAGCAGTTGGACGAACACTGAAGCTTTCTTT.

The chain combines TRBV5-1 with TRBJ2-3; 13 bases are shared with TRBD2. Germline CDR1 reads SGHRS; CDR2 reads YFSETQ. After removal of 4 bases from V and 1 base from J, the junction contained 9 bases not matched to a gene. The CDR3 covers 18 residues. The CDR3, as DNA: TGCGCCAGCAGCCCGTGGACTAGCGGGAGTGGGGGCACAGATACGCAGTATTTT. It is translated as CASSPWTSGSGGTDTQYF.

This chain links TRBV4-1 with TRBJ2-7; D uncertain. The CDR3 sequence is 15 residues long. Germline lookup yields CDR1 MGHRA and CDR2 YSYEKL. V was trimmed by 0 bases and J by 2 bases, leaving 11 bases between them. CDR3 sequence: CASSQDTSQAYEQYF. CDR3 DNA sequence: TGCGCCAGCAGCCAAGATACGTCCCAGGCCTACGAGCAGTACTTC.

The chain couples TRBV20-1 to TRBJ2-3; no clear D gene. Trimming cost V 3 bases and J 2 bases, with 3 bases left between them. The germline V gene encodes CDR1 DFQATT and CDR2 SNEGSKA (reference sequence). The CDR3 sequence is 11 residues long. DNA for the CDR3: TGCAGTGCTAGCCCCACAGATACGCAGTATTTT. It translates to CSASPTDTQYF.

The genes are TRBV6-6 and TRBJ2-7; D not resolved. V lost 5 bases and J lost 0, with 8 bases in between. Germline V CDR1 and CDR2: MNHNY, SVGAGI (reference sequence). CDR3 length equals 13 residues. CDR3 sequence (DNA): TGTGCCAGCAGTCCCGGTCTCTCCTACGAGCAGTACTTC. Its protein is CASSPGLSYEQYF.

The chain carries TRBV25-1 and TRBJ2-1; D assignment may be TRBD1 or TRBD2 (5 bases each). The germline V gene encodes CDR1 MGHDK and CDR2 SYGVNS. With 1 base removed from V and 4 bases from J, the gap between germline ends came to 14 bases. The CDR3 runs to 16 residues. Written as DNA, the CDR3 is TGTGCCAGCAGTGAATTAGGCAGGGACCTTTACAATGAGCAGTTCTTC. It translates to CASSELGRDLYNEQFF.

The genes are TRBV18 and TRBJ2-7, with a weak D call TRBD2 (5 bases). The V end lost 1 base, the J end lost 7 bases, and 17 bases lay between the germline ends. Germline lookup yields CDR1 KGHSH and CDR2 LQKENI. The CDR3 totals 15 residues. The CDR3 region has the DNA TGTGCCAGCTCACCACAGGGAGATCAGCTACGAGAGCAGTACTTC. Protein: CASSPQGDQLREQYF.

The chain couples TRBV18 to TRBJ1-5, with TRBD1 matching 8 bases. The germline V gene has CDR1 KGHSH and CDR2 LQKENI. Trimming at V came to 6 bases and at J to 0 bases, leaving 10 bases not matched to a gene. The CDR3 extends over 17 amino acids. CDR3: CASSQRGQAYSNQPQHF. In nucleotides, the CDR3 is TGTGCCAGCTCGCAACGGGGACAGGCCTATAGCAATCAGCCCCAGCATTTT.

This chain links TRBV7-2 with TRBJ1-3, with D uncertain. In germline, CDR1 is SGHTA, CDR2 FQGNSA. The CDR3 runs 14 residues. V lost 3 bases and J 0 bases, leaving 6 bases between the germline ends. This chain's CDR3 is CASSLDGSGNTIYF. The CDR3 bases are TGTGCCAGCAGCTTGGACGGCTCTGGAAACACCATATATTTT.